What follows are 25 T cell receptor beta chains derived from one specimen sequenced in a study of blood T cell repertoires in COVID-19. TCRdb's table, derived via immunoSEQ multiplex PCR, lists solely in-frame clones and lacks some. The top ten hold 4.1% of the sample, which has 200,000 to 300,000 clones, around 89% seen once. The sequencing sample was made of PBMCs or T cells enriched from blood (not recorded which). Receptor source: a woman in her 30s who had recovered from COVID-19.

There are a few counts of this clone. The chain joins TRBV4-3 to TRBJ2-1, with 7 bases fitting TRBD2. CDR1 and CDR2 from the germline V gene are LGHNA and YSLEER. V lost 0 bases and J lost 4; bases outside the gene matches: 6. The CDR3 loop spans 16 amino acids. CDR3 amino acids: CASSQDSSGSYNEQFF. The CDR3 DNA sequence: TGCGCCAGCAGCCAAGACTCTAGCGGTTCTTACAATGAGCAGTTCTTC.

This chain links TRBV28 with TRBJ2-1; D is possibly TRBD2 (6 bases). V lost 6 bases and J 0 bases, leaving 12 bases between the germline ends. The CDR3 consists of 15 residues. The germline V gene encodes CDR1 MDHEN and CDR2 SYDVKM. This CDR3 is CASSRSGPSYNEQFF. The CDR3 DNA follows: TGTGCCAGCAGCAGAAGCGGGCCCTCCTACAATGAGCAGTTCTTC.

The sample holds one count of this clone. The chain carries TRBV27 and TRBJ1-6; maybe TRBD1 (6 bases). Germline values: CDR1 MNHEY, CDR2 SMNVEV (reference sequence). Trimming shortened V by 10 bases and J by 7 bases, and 14 bases separated the two germline ends. The CDR3 loop spans 13 amino acids. CDR3: CATTDRPNSPLHF. CDR3 DNA: TGTGCCACCACAGACAGGCCCAATTCACCCCTCCACTTT.

V usage is TRBV19 and J usage is TRBJ2-3, with 9 bases that match TRBD2. V shed 9 bases, J shed 6 bases, and the junction held 10 bases outside the gene matches. Germline-derived CDR1 and CDR2 are LNHDA and SQIVND (reference sequence). The CDR3 runs to 14 residues. CDR3 DNA: TGTGCCAGCCTCAGCGGGAGGTCTGGGGATACGCAGTATTTT. It codes for CASLSGRSGDTQYF.

This clone was detected only once. The CDR3 here is CASSKGSGAGGHQRKEQFF. The CDR3 DNA sequence: TGTGCCAGCAGCAAGGGCTCGGGAGCGGGAGGGCACCAACGTAAAGAGCAGTTCTTC. V usage is TRBV21-1 and J usage is TRBJ2-1; no DNA check was done on the table's D call, TRBD2. TRBV21-1 is tagged as a pseudogene. This CDR3 comprises 19 residues.

V is TRBV5-4 and J is TRBJ2-7; D may be TRBD1 (6 bases). Looked up from germline, CDR1 is SGHNT and CDR2 is YYREEE (reference sequence). The germline V and J ends were trimmed by 1 base and 1 base, with 12 bases remaining between them. The CDR3 is made up of 15 amino acids. This chain's CDR3 is CASSLNRVSSYEQYF. DNA of the CDR3: TGTGCCAGCAGCTTGAACAGGGTGAGTTCCTACGAGCAGTACTTC. Drawing the rest from reference TRBV5-4 and TRBJ2-7, the complete variable domain is ETGVTQSPTHLIKTRGQQVTLRCSSQSGHNTVSWYQQALGQGPQFIFQYYREEENGRGNFPPRFSGLQFPNYSSELNVNALELDDSALYLCASSLNRVSSYEQYFGPGTRLTVT.

The chain is built from TRBV28 and TRBJ1-5, with D perhaps TRBD1 (5 bases). Germline V lookup: CDR1 MDHEN, CDR2 SYDVKM. V lost 5 bases and J 1 base, leaving 6 bases between the germline ends. CDR3 size: 13 residues. The CDR3 region is CASSQGSNQPQHF. CDR3 DNA sequence: TGTGCCAGCAGTCAGGGAAGCAATCAGCCCCAGCATTTT.

V is TRBV4-2 and J is TRBJ1-5; D not certain. The CDR3 covers 13 residues. Trimming took off 0 bases at V and 5 bases at J, with 5 bases between the two ends. Germline V lookup: CDR1 LGHNA, CDR2 YNFKEQ. The chain's CDR3 is CASSQDRDQPQHF. CDR3 coding DNA: TGTGCCAGCAGCCAAGATCGCGATCAGCCCCAGCATTTT.

The count of this clone is one. The rearrangement links TRBV20-1 to TRBJ1-6; TRBD1 is a possible D gene (6 bases). The CDR3 runs to 12 residues. The germline V gene has CDR1 DFQATT and CDR2 SNEGSKA (reference sequence). Trimming cost V 3 bases and J 11 bases, with 11 bases left between them. CDR3 sequence (DNA): TGCAGTGCTAGTCTGGACAGAACACCCCTCCACTTT. Protein product: CSASLDRTPLHF.

J is TRBJ2-4 and V is TRBV11-2, with a possible D match to TRBD1 (8 bases). The CDR3 spans 15 residues. Deletions cut 4 bases from V and 8 bases from J, with 18 bases between. Germline V gene sequence: CDR1 SGHAT, CDR2 FQNNGV. The CDR3 here is CASSSTGGVVDIQYF. DNA for the CDR3: TGTGCCAGCAGCTCCACAGGGGGGGTAGTGGACATTCAGTACTTC.

This chain joins TRBV7-2 and TRBJ2-1, with D tentatively TRBD2 (5 bases). Trimming removed 0 bases at V and 7 bases at J, with 13 bases between. Germline V gives CDR1 SGHTA, CDR2 FQGNSA. There are 15 residues in the CDR3. In nucleotides, the CDR3 is TGTGCCAGCAGCTTAGCGATCAGCGGTAGGAATGAGCAGTTCTTC. Protein product: CASSLAISGRNEQFF.

The chain couples TRBV10-3 to TRBJ2-7, with a weak D call TRBD1 (5 bases). The V end was cut by 2 bases, the J end by 0 bases, with 5 bases between. This CDR3 is built from 13 residues. Germline V gives CDR1 ENHRY, CDR2 SYGVKD. DNA of the CDR3: TGTGCCATCAGTGAGCAGGGCTCCTACGAGCAGTACTTC. It encodes CAISEQGSYEQYF.

The rearrangement links TRBV28 to TRBJ2-7; possible D gene TRBD1, 6 bases. Germline V lookup: CDR1 MDHEN, CDR2 SYDVKM. The CDR3 is made up of 15 amino acids. Trimming pared 3 bases from V and 1 base from J, leaving 13 bases between. The CDR3: CASSFPLTGSYEQYF. The DNA of the CDR3 is TGTGCCAGCAGTTTCCCTCTGACAGGTTCCTACGAGCAGTACTTC.

V gene TRBV18 combines with J gene TRBJ2-3; 7 nucleotides line up with TRBD1. V dropped 4 bases and J dropped 1; count of bases not matched to a gene: 8. Germline assignment: CDR1 KGHSH and CDR2 LQKENI. The CDR3 sequence is 16 residues long. CDR3 in DNA: TGTGCCAGCTCACTGGACAGGCCCGGCGGCACAGATACGCAGTATTTT. It is translated as CASSLDRPGGTDTQYF.

The chain has TRBV7-2 and TRBJ2-2, with unresolved D. With 6 bases removed from V and 0 bases from J, the gap between germline ends came to 11 bases. CDR1 SGHTA and CDR2 FQGNSA come from the germline V gene. This CDR3 has 15 amino acids. CDR3 in DNA: TGTGCCAGCAGGCCCCGCGGCGCGAACACCGGGGAGCTGTTTTTT. Residues: CASRPRGANTGELFF.

This CDR3 reads CASRTRTGSRSPLHF. In DNA form, the CDR3 reads TGTGCCAGTAGGACCCGGACGGGGAGTCGGTCACCCCTCCACTTT. The chain links TRBV19 to TRBJ1-6; no firm D call. Germline CDR1 is LNHDA and CDR2 is SQIVND (reference sequence). This CDR3 contains 15 residues. Trimming stripped 6 bases from V and 10 bases from J, with 19 bases between.

The chain employs TRBV5-8 and TRBJ2-5, with 8 bases matching TRBD1. Germline loops: CDR1 SGHTS, CDR2 YDEGEE. The CDR3 is 15 residues long. Trimming at V came to 4 bases and at J to 6 bases, leaving 11 bases not matched to a gene. Written as DNA, the CDR3 is TGTGCCAGCAGCCCCGGACAGGGTGGAGGAAAGACCCAGTACTTC. This codes for CASSPGQGGGKTQYF.

The sample holds one count of this clone. The CDR3 sequence: CSVESAVGYNEQFF. Written as DNA, the CDR3 is TGCAGCGTTGAATCCGCGGTAGGCTACAATGAGCAGTTCTTC. The rearrangement joins TRBV29-1 to TRBJ2-1, with no clear D. The V gene's germline CDR1 is SQVTM and CDR2 ANQGSEA. This CDR3 has 14 residues. V lost 2 bases to trimming and J lost 3 bases, with 11 bases between them.

The rearrangement links TRBV7-9 to TRBJ1-1; no clear D. The V end was cut by 5 bases, the J end by 1 base, with 11 bases between. The CDR3 has 14 amino acids. CDR1 SEHNR and CDR2 FQNEAQ come from the germline V gene (reference sequence). CDR3 protein: CASSPSTQNTEAFF. In nucleotides, the CDR3 is TGTGCCAGCAGCCCGTCCACACAGAACACTGAAGCTTTCTTT.

The CDR3 nucleotides read TGTGCCTGGAGGCCGCAGCGGAGGGTTGATGAAGCTTTCTTT. As protein: CAWRPQRRVDEAFF. The chain couples TRBV30 to TRBJ1-1; D not resolved. Trimming took off 3 bases at V and 7 bases at J, with 18 bases between the two ends. This CDR3 has 14 residues. Germline CDR1 is GTSNPN and CDR2 is SVGIG (reference sequence).

This chain uses TRBV19 with TRBJ2-3; D perhaps matches TRBD1 (5 bases). This CDR3 spans 14 amino acids. Between the trimmed V and J ends, which lost 6 bases and 2 bases, there was a span of 12 bases. The germline CDR1 and CDR2 sequences are LNHDA and SQIVND (reference sequence). CDR3 coding DNA: TGTGCCAGTAGCCAGACAGATTCCACAGATACGCAGTATTTT. Protein: CASSQTDSTDTQYF.

The V gene is TRBV10-3, the J gene TRBJ2-1; 9 bases match TRBD1. V was clipped by 7 bases and J by 8 bases; unmatched bases: 9. The CDR3 is 14 amino acids. Looked up from germline, CDR1 is ENHRY and CDR2 is SYGVKD. The CDR3 region is CAITEDRGDDEQFF. DNA for the CDR3: TGTGCCATCACCGAAGACAGGGGGGATGATGAGCAGTTCTTC.

The chain recombines TRBV2 with TRBJ1-2; D perhaps matches TRBD1 (6 bases). Trimming left V 6 bases short and J 0 bases short, with 14 bases between. The CDR3 has 15 amino acids. Germline loops: CDR1 SNHLY, CDR2 FYNNEI. CDR3 in DNA: TGTGCCAGCAGATACGTGGACAGCTCTAACTATGGCTACACCTTC. It specifies CASRYVDSSNYGYTF. Supplemented by reference TRBV2 and TRBJ1-2, the full variable domain reads EPEVTQTPSHQVTQMGQEVILRCVPISNHLYFYWYRQILGQKVEFLVSFYNNEISEKSEIFDDQFSVERPDGSNFTLKIRSTKLEDSAMYFCASRYVDSSNYGYTFGSGTRLTVV.

The J gene is TRBJ2-3, the V gene TRBV7-2, with TRBD2 identical over 7 bases. CDR1 and CDR2 (germline): SGHTA, FQGNSA. CDR3 length: 15 residues. Trimming took 4 bases from V and 2 from J; bases not matched to a gene: 6. The CDR3 DNA reads as TGTGCCAGCAGCTCCCTAGCGGTGAACACAGATACGCAGTATTTT. Its translation: CASSSLAVNTDTQYF.

This clone was counted once. This chain joins TRBV25-1 and TRBJ1-1, with D unclear. The CDR3 extends over 13 amino acids. V lost 2 bases and J 4 bases, leaving 8 bases between the germline ends. Germline lookup yields CDR1 MGHDK and CDR2 SYGVNS. The CDR3 loop is CASSEIGVTEAFF. For the CDR3, the DNA is TGTGCCAGCAGTGAAATCGGGGTCACTGAAGCTTTCTTT.